The following is a T cell receptor beta chain sequence with its context. Its antigen remains unidentified. The sample comes from a study of cytomegalovirus exposure and HLA in healthy donors. Findings of the study overall: It was in a later analysis that TCR association rates were seen to vary by HLA locus, highest for DRB1 and lowest for HLA-C.

V shed 5 bases, J shed 7 bases, and the junction held 5 bases outside the gene matches. The CDR3 is 15 residues long. From germline, CDR1 is SGHTA and CDR2 FQGTGA. Primers for the PCR totalled 60 Vbeta and 13 Jbeta. Some clones are missing from TCRdb's copy, which holds only in-frame ones; the method was immunoSEQ multiplex PCR. The data contain roughly 52,000 clones, 70% to 80% of them singletons. The chain is built from TRBV7-3 and TRBJ1-6; 10 bases are shared with TRBD1. Material: PBMCs. This clonotype originated in a female donor in good health and CMV-seronegative. CDR3 residues: CASSARDRGNSPLHF. The DNA of the CDR3 is TGTGCCAGCAGCGCACGGGACAGGGGAAATTCACCCCTCCACTTT.